This T cell receptor (beta chain) comes out of a study of cytomegalovirus exposure and HLA in healthy donors. Turning to the study itself: Membership in the Caucasian-associated ancestry cluster was found for approximately 85% of 350 to 450 genotyped donors. Study-level points and caveats: Researchers reportedly found TCR beta sequences accurately predicted most subjects' HLA-A and HLA-B alleles. CMV serostatus alone was available as immune exposure information. An Asian-associated ancestry cluster reportedly showed fewer N-insertions than the roughly 670-donor mean in a later analysis.

This PCR relied on a set of 60 Vbeta primers and 13 Jbeta primers. Sequenced by immunoSEQ multiplex PCR; TCRdb stores in-frame clones only, minus some. The sample includes 130,000 to 150,000 clones, 80% of them seen just once. This clone has just one count. Antigen unknown. Sequencing was performed on PBMCs. The TCR was taken from a male donor in good health and CMV-seronegative.

CDR3 nucleotides: TGCAGCGTTGATTCCGGTTATAGTGAAGCTTTCTTT. As protein: CSVDSGYSEAFF. The chain links TRBV29-1 to TRBJ1-1, with D unresolved. Looked up from germline, CDR1 is SQVTM and CDR2 is ANQGSEA. The V end lost 3 bases, the J end lost 7 bases, and 12 bases lay between the germline ends. The CDR3 sequence is 12 residues long.